This is a list of T cell receptor beta chains from one sample in a study of OX40 agonist ivuxolimab in advanced cancers. The protocol was immunoSEQ multiplex PCR, while the TCRdb copy is restricted to in-frame clones and leaves out a portion. The sample contains roughly 80,000 clones, roughly 90% of which appear only once. The sample consisted of CD4+ or CD8+ T cells sorted from blood, taken in a trial of the OX40 agonist ivuxolimab. The receptors come from an adult with an advanced solid tumor such as melanoma, head and neck, liver or kidney cancer. Each CDR3 is given with its conserved first and last residue. D genes are given only for firm matches. Clone size appears in some rows only: once, few, many, or a class for an expanded clone.

CDR3aa: CASSLGVGSQNTEAFF; CDR3nt: TGTGCCAGCAGCTTAGGCGTCGGCAGCCAAAACACTGAAGCTTTCTTT; j_gene: TRBJ1-1; v_gene: TRBV7-9; abundance: NA; d_gene: NA
CDR3aa: CASSERGYKETQYF; CDR3nt: TGTGCCAGCAGTGAGAGAGGGTATAAAGAGACCCAGTACTTC; j_gene: TRBJ2-5; v_gene: TRBV2; abundance: NA; d_gene: NA
CDR3aa: CASSLRDSYNEQFF; CDR3nt: TGTGCCAGCAGCTTAAGGGACTCCTACAATGAGCAGTTCTTC; j_gene: TRBJ2-1; v_gene: TRBV7-9; abundance: NA; d_gene: NA
CDR3aa: CATTLIGENEKLFF; CDR3nt: TGTGCCACTACCCTAATAGGGGAGAATGAAAAACTGTTTTTT; j_gene: TRBJ1-4; v_gene: TRBV15; abundance: once; d_gene: NA
CDR3aa: CASRSGGTGANVLTF; CDR3nt: TGTGCCAGCCGCTCGGGGGGAACTGGGGCCAACGTCCTGACTTTC; j_gene: TRBJ2-6; v_gene: TRBV5-4; abundance: once; d_gene: TRBD2
CDR3aa: CASRRQGPTDTQYF; CDR3nt: TGTGCCAGCAGAAGACAGGGGCCCACAGATACGCAGTATTTT; j_gene: TRBJ2-3; v_gene: TRBV2; abundance: NA; d_gene: TRBD1
CDR3aa: CASSQERTANVLTF; CDR3nt: TGTGCCAGCAGCCAAGAAAGGACTGCCAACGTCCTGACTTTC; j_gene: TRBJ2-6; v_gene: TRBV4-2; abundance: once; d_gene: NA
CDR3aa: CASSGTRQAYEQYF; CDR3nt: TGTGCCAGCAGTGGGACTAGACAGGCCTACGAGCAGTACTTC; j_gene: TRBJ2-7; v_gene: TRBV7-2; abundance: NA; d_gene: TRBD2
CDR3aa: CASSRLAYTDTQYF; CDR3nt: TGTGCCAGCAGCAGACTAGCGTACACAGATACGCAGTATTTT; j_gene: TRBJ2-3; v_gene: TRBV11-1; abundance: NA; d_gene: TRBD2
CDR3aa: CASSHKARTGISGNTIYF; CDR3nt: TGCGCCAGCAGTCACAAGGCCCGGACGGGAATCTCTGGAAACACCATATATTTT; j_gene: TRBJ1-3; v_gene: TRBV23-1; abundance: NA; d_gene: NA
CDR3aa: CASSPGQPGNTIYF; CDR3nt: TGTGCCAGCAGCCCTGGACAACCAGGAAACACCATATATTTT; j_gene: TRBJ1-3; v_gene: TRBV5-8; abundance: NA; d_gene: NA
CDR3aa: CASSLLTAGNTIYF; CDR3nt: TGTGCCAGCAGCTTACTGACAGCTGGAAACACCATATATTTT; j_gene: TRBJ1-3; v_gene: TRBV7-9; abundance: NA; d_gene: NA
CDR3aa: CASSIKDVYEQYF; CDR3nt: TGTGCCAGCAGCATAAAGGACGTTTACGAGCAGTACTTC; j_gene: TRBJ2-7; v_gene: TRBV11-3; abundance: NA; d_gene: NA
CDR3aa: CASSVRPGRPGRGVNTEAFF; CDR3nt: TGTGCCAGCAGCGTCCGACCTGGGCGACCAGGGAGGGGTGTGAACACTGAAGCTTTCTTT; j_gene: TRBJ1-1; v_gene: TRBV4-2; abundance: NA; d_gene: NA
CDR3aa: CASSQDLVSTDTQYF; CDR3nt: TGCGCCAGCAGCCAAGATCTAGTTAGCACAGATACGCAGTATTTT; j_gene: TRBJ2-3; v_gene: TRBV4-3; abundance: NA; d_gene: NA
CDR3aa: CASSIQGGEQYF; CDR3nt: TGCGCCAGCAGCATACAGGGGGGCGAGCAGTACTTC; j_gene: TRBJ2-7; v_gene: TRBV5-1; abundance: NA; d_gene: TRBD1
CDR3aa: CASSFTLNTEAFF; CDR3nt: TGTGCCAGCAGCTTCACGTTGAACACTGAAGCTTTCTTT; j_gene: TRBJ1-1; v_gene: TRBV7-2; abundance: NA; d_gene: NA
CDR3aa: CASSLYRGTEAFF; CDR3nt: TGTGCCAGCAGCTTATACAGGGGCACTGAAGCTTTCTTT; j_gene: TRBJ1-1; v_gene: TRBV11-2; abundance: NA; d_gene: TRBD1
CDR3aa: CASSYGLADYEQYF; CDR3nt: TGTGCCAGCAGTTACGGACTAGCGGACTACGAGCAGTACTTC; j_gene: TRBJ2-7; v_gene: TRBV6-6; abundance: NA; d_gene: TRBD2
CDR3aa: CASSFGGPRTGELFF; CDR3nt: TGCGCCAGCAGCTTCGGAGGCCCCCGAACCGGGGAGCTGTTTTTT; j_gene: TRBJ2-2; v_gene: TRBV5-1; abundance: NA; d_gene: NA
CDR3aa: CASSPYRDNYNEQFF; CDR3nt: TGTGCCAGCTCACCCTACAGGGATAACTACAATGAGCAGTTCTTC; j_gene: TRBJ2-1; v_gene: TRBV18; abundance: NA; d_gene: NA
CDR3aa: CASRAQGMITEAFF; CDR3nt: TGCGCCAGCAGGGCCCAGGGTATGATCACTGAAGCTTTCTTT; j_gene: TRBJ1-1; v_gene: TRBV5-1; abundance: NA; d_gene: NA
CDR3aa: CATTGLPSYEQYF; CDR3nt: TGTGCCACCACAGGCCTGCCCTCCTACGAGCAGTACTTC; j_gene: TRBJ2-7; v_gene: TRBV28; abundance: NA; d_gene: NA
CDR3aa: CASSLGTSGREDTQYF; CDR3nt: TGCGCCAGCAGCTTGGGGACTAGCGGGAGGGAAGATACGCAGTATTTT; j_gene: TRBJ2-3; v_gene: TRBV5-1; abundance: NA; d_gene: TRBD2
CDR3aa: CASSIDPLSRDAVYGYTF; CDR3nt: TGTGCCAGTAGTATAGATCCCCTGAGCCGGGACGCTGTCTATGGCTACACCTTC; j_gene: TRBJ1-2; v_gene: TRBV19; abundance: NA; d_gene: NA
CDR3aa: CASSLVGDTQYF; CDR3nt: TGCGCCAGCAGCTTAGTGGGAGATACGCAGTATTTT; j_gene: TRBJ2-3; v_gene: TRBV5-1; abundance: NA; d_gene: NA
CDR3aa: CASSPSGHRSTNEKLFF; CDR3nt: TGCGCCAGCAGCCCCTCAGGACACCGCTCAACTAATGAAAAACTGTTTTTT; j_gene: TRBJ1-4; v_gene: TRBV4-1; abundance: NA; d_gene: NA
CDR3aa: CASCRGDETQYF; CDR3nt: TGTGCCAGCTGCAGGGGGGATGAGACCCAGTACTTC; j_gene: TRBJ2-5; v_gene: TRBV2; abundance: NA; d_gene: NA
CDR3aa: CASPSSGRNYEQYF; CDR3nt: TGCGCCAGCCCCTCTAGCGGCCGAAACTACGAGCAGTACTTC; j_gene: TRBJ2-7; v_gene: TRBV10-1; abundance: NA; d_gene: TRBD2
CDR3aa: CAAKRGTGDTEAFF; CDR3nt: TGTGCCGCTAAAAGGGGGACGGGGGACACTGAAGCTTTCTTT; j_gene: TRBJ1-1; v_gene: TRBV6-5; abundance: NA; d_gene: NA
CDR3aa: CASSSGTENQPQHF; CDR3nt: TGCGCCAGCAGCTCGGGGACAGAGAATCAGCCCCAGCATTTT; j_gene: TRBJ1-5; v_gene: TRBV5-1; abundance: NA; d_gene: TRBD1
CDR3aa: CASSSPPGGGPGYEQYF; CDR3nt: TGTGCCAGCAGTTCTCCTCCTGGGGGAGGACCCGGTTACGAGCAGTACTTC; j_gene: TRBJ2-7; v_gene: TRBV28; abundance: NA; d_gene: NA
CDR3aa: CASSPGTSGQETQYF; CDR3nt: TGTGCCAGCAGCCCTGGGACTAGCGGGCAAGAGACCCAGTACTTC; j_gene: TRBJ2-5; v_gene: TRBV9; abundance: once; d_gene: TRBD2
CDR3aa: CAWCRDRSSYEQYF; CDR3nt: TGTGCCTGGTGCAGGGATCGGAGCTCCTACGAGCAGTACTTC; j_gene: TRBJ2-7; v_gene: TRBV30; abundance: NA; d_gene: NA
CDR3aa: CASSLGQGPQNTEAFF; CDR3nt: TGTGCCAGCAGCTTGGGACAGGGGCCCCAGAACACTGAAGCTTTCTTT; j_gene: TRBJ1-1; v_gene: TRBV7-2; abundance: NA; d_gene: TRBD1
CDR3aa: CASRSSRQGTTYEQYF; CDR3nt: TGTGCCAGCAGGTCATCAAGACAGGGAACCACCTACGAGCAGTACTTC; j_gene: TRBJ2-7; v_gene: TRBV28; abundance: NA; d_gene: TRBD1
CDR3aa: CASSPERGVGYEQYF; CDR3nt: TGTGCCAGCAGCCCCGAACGGGGGGTGGGCTACGAGCAGTACTTC; j_gene: TRBJ2-7; v_gene: TRBV6-5; abundance: NA; d_gene: TRBD2
CDR3aa: CAWSVRLGEEQYF; CDR3nt: TGTGCCTGGAGTGTACGTCTAGGGGAGGAGCAGTATTTT; j_gene: TRBJ2-3; v_gene: TRBV30; abundance: NA; d_gene: NA
CDR3aa: CASRDWTGNQPQHF; CDR3nt: TGTGCCAGCCGAGACTGGACAGGGAATCAGCCCCAGCATTTT; j_gene: TRBJ1-5; v_gene: TRBV28; abundance: NA; d_gene: TRBD1
CDR3aa: CASSYSPGGGNTIYF; CDR3nt: TGTGCCAGCAGTTACTCACCGGGAGGGGGAAACACCATATATTTT; j_gene: TRBJ1-3; v_gene: TRBV6-5; abundance: NA; d_gene: NA
CDR3aa: CASSRIGTNTEAFF; CDR3nt: TGCGCCAGCAGCCGGATCGGGACGAACACTGAAGCTTTCTTT; j_gene: TRBJ1-1; v_gene: TRBV5-1; abundance: NA; d_gene: NA
CDR3aa: CASSQLIAGEQFF; CDR3nt: TGCGCCAGCAGCCAGCTAATAGCGGGAGAGCAGTTCTTC; j_gene: TRBJ2-1; v_gene: TRBV4-1; abundance: NA; d_gene: TRBD2
CDR3aa: CASSEEQGIFNEQFF; CDR3nt: TGTGCCAGCAGTGAAGAACAGGGGATTTTCAATGAGCAGTTCTTC; j_gene: TRBJ2-1; v_gene: TRBV2; abundance: NA; d_gene: TRBD1